Each of the 17 T cell receptor beta chains below was sequenced from the same sample in a study of blood T cell repertoires in COVID-19. The data were produced by immunoSEQ multiplex PCR, yet TCRdb's version contains in-frame clones alone and is incomplete. This sample has roughly 220,000 clones; roughly 88% occur once, and the top ten carry approximately 14%. The sample was PBMCs or T cells enriched from blood (not recorded which). The receptors shown here come from a woman in her 50s with acute COVID-19.

The chain carries TRBV2 and TRBJ2-5; TRBD2 matches 8 bases. Germline CDR1 and CDR2: SNHLY and FYNNEI. V dropped 8 bases and J dropped 2; count of bases not matched to a gene: 10. The CDR3 is 15 residues long. DNA of the CDR3: TGTGCCAGCCCCCAGGGTAGCGGGATGCAAGAGACCCAGTACTTC. The encoded protein is CASPQGSGMQETQYF.

The chain has TRBV7-9 and TRBJ2-2; 10 bases fit TRBD1. V lost 5 bases, J lost 6 bases, and 3 bases stayed unmatched. Germline loops: CDR1 SEHNR, CDR2 FQNEAQ (reference sequence). The CDR3 has 14 residues. CDR3 sequence (DNA): TGTGCCAGCAGCAGCGGGACAGGGGCCGGGGAGCTGTTTTTT. Its protein is CASSSGTGAGELFF.

This chain links TRBV9 with TRBJ1-3; tentative D call: TRBD1 (5 bases). The CDR3 contains 14 residues. The V end was cut by 1 base, the J end by 0 bases, with 5 bases between. Germline CDR1 reads SGDLS; CDR2 reads YYNGEE. The CDR3 DNA reads TGTGCCAGCAGCGTAAGGGGCTCTGGAAACACCATATATTTT. It specifies CASSVRGSGNTIYF.

The chain has TRBV20-1 and TRBJ1-5; D not certain. The V end was cut by 3 bases, the J end by 0 bases, with 9 bases between. The CDR3 covers 14 residues. In germline, CDR1 is DFQATT, CDR2 SNEGSKA (reference sequence). DNA of the CDR3: TGCAGTGCTAGTGGAGGGAATAGCAATCAGCCCCAGCATTTT. This gives the protein CSASGGNSNQPQHF.

The V and J genes are TRBV11-2 and TRBJ2-1, with 9 positions matching TRBD2. Germline CDR1 reads SGHAT; CDR2 reads FQNNGV. V trimming: 5 bases; J trimming: 8 bases; junction bases outside the gene matches: 7. CDR3 size: 14 residues. This CDR3 reads CASSHAGLAYEQFF. CDR3 in DNA: TGTGCCAGCAGCCATGCGGGACTAGCATATGAGCAGTTCTTC.

This clone was observed a single time. The V call is TRBV11-2, the J call TRBJ2-3; 8 bases match TRBD1. V was clipped by 3 bases and J by 9 bases; unmatched bases: 2. The CDR3 loop spans 12 amino acids. Germline CDR1 SGHAT, CDR2 FQNNGV. DNA for the CDR3: TGTGCCAGCAGCTTGTCAGGGGGCACGCAGTATTTT. Amino acids: CASSLSGGTQYF.

The chain employs TRBV6-5 and TRBJ1-2; a weak D match, TRBD1 (6 bases). Germline CDR1 is MNHEY and CDR2 is SVGAGI. The CDR3 sequence is 14 residues long. V lost 4 bases to trimming and J lost 0 bases, with 9 bases between them. Written as DNA, the CDR3 is TGTGCCAGCAGTTTGACAGGCCCTAACTATGGCTACACCTTC. Amino acids: CASSLTGPNYGYTF.

This clone was observed a single time. V usage is TRBV18 and J usage is TRBJ2-1; D not certain. V lost 2 bases to trimming and J lost 3 bases, with 8 bases between them. Germline-derived CDR1 and CDR2 are KGHSH and LQKENI. The CDR3 runs 14 residues. In DNA, the CDR3 is TGTGCCAGCTCACCATCGACTCGCTACAATGAGCAGTTCTTC. This sequence encodes CASSPSTRYNEQFF.

The J gene is TRBJ1-5, the V gene TRBV19; D not certain. The V gene's germline CDR1 is LNHDA and CDR2 SQIVND (reference sequence). V gave up 4 bases and J gave up 8 bases, with 12 bases separating them. The CDR3 runs to 13 residues. CDR3: CASSKAGIEPQHF. CDR3 DNA sequence: TGTGCCAGTAGTAAGGCCGGGATCGAGCCCCAGCATTTT.

This clone has a handful of counts. V usage is TRBV24-1 and J usage is TRBJ2-2, with TRBD1 identical over 10 bases. This CDR3 is built from 15 residues. Germline CDR1 reads KGHDR; CDR2 reads SFDVKD. V lost 9 bases and J lost 3; bases outside the gene matches: 6. As DNA, the CDR3 is TGTGCCACCCGGGACAGGGGACGCGACACCGGGGAGCTGTTTTTT. Amino acids: CATRDRGRDTGELFF.

The V call is TRBV7-2, the J call TRBJ2-1; D may be TRBD1 (6 bases). Germline-derived CDR1 and CDR2 are SGHTA and FQGNSA. The CDR3 loop spans 15 amino acids. V lost 5 bases and J 0 bases, leaving 11 bases between the germline ends. The CDR3 nucleotides read TGTGCCAGCAGCCTCACAGGGAACTCCTACAATGAGCAGTTCTTC. It encodes CASSLTGNSYNEQFF.

V gene TRBV30 combines with J gene TRBJ2-7; 13 bases fit TRBD2. The CDR3 is 15 residues long. Germline values: CDR1 GTSNPN, CDR2 SVGIG (reference sequence). V shed 3 bases and J 2 bases; nucleotides not matched to a gene: 4. The CDR3 nucleotides are TGTGCCTGGAGGGGGGGGACTAGCGGGACCTACGAGCAGTACTTC. Translated: CAWRGGTSGTYEQYF.

This rearrangement joins TRBV30 to TRBJ2-7; tentatively, D is TRBD2 (6 bases). Germline values: CDR1 GTSNPN, CDR2 SVGIG (reference sequence). V shed 1 base and J shed 12 bases, with 16 bases lying between them. The CDR3 runs to 12 residues. The CDR3 nucleotides read TGTGCCTGGAGTGCGGGGACTGTCCCAGGGTACTTC. Protein product: CAWSAGTVPGYF.

The V gene is TRBV9, the J gene TRBJ2-1, with 16 bases matching TRBD2. The germline gives CDR1 SGDLS, CDR2 YYNGEE. Trimming removed 4 bases from V and 3 bases from J; junction bases left unmatched: 7. The CDR3 runs to 18 residues. CDR3 sequence (DNA): TGTGCCAGCAGCAGAGGGACTAGCGGGAGGGCCCTCTACAATGAGCAGTTCTTC. It yields the protein CASSRGTSGRALYNEQFF.

The chain is built from TRBV28 and TRBJ1-1, with D unresolved. This CDR3 comprises 12 residues. Germline V lookup: CDR1 MDHEN, CDR2 SYDVKM. The V gene lost 4 bases and the J gene lost 1 base, with 4 bases spanning the gap. As DNA, the CDR3 is TGTGCCAGCAGTTCCCAGAACACTGAAGCTTTCTTT. Residues: CASSSQNTEAFF.

This clone is a singleton in its sample. V gene TRBV25-1 combines with J gene TRBJ1-2; the D is unclear. Germline lookup yields CDR1 MGHDK and CDR2 SYGVNS. The CDR3 is 16 amino acids. Trimming removed 6 bases from V and 3 bases from J, with 20 bases in between. CDR3 region: CASSRTGIEGHYGYTF. For the CDR3, the DNA is TGTGCCAGCAGCCGGACCGGGATAGAGGGCCACTATGGCTACACCTTC.

In DNA form, the CDR3 reads TGTGCCAGCGACAGGGTCGGTGGAAACACCATATATTTT. Its protein is CASDRVGGNTIYF. J is TRBJ1-3 and V is TRBV12-3 or TRBV12-4; 7 nucleotides align to TRBD1. The CDR3 is 13 residues long. The ends lost 8 bases at V and 3 bases at J; junction bases unmatched: 4.